This is a list of T cell receptor beta chains from one sample in a study of T cell repertoires in cytomegalovirus infection. A single record per CDR3 protein comes from TCRdb applying MiXCR to the reads. Of 450,000 to 650,000 distinct CDR3 sequences in the sample, roughly 29% were seen once. The sequenced sample was PBMCs. The origin of the receptors is a human donor in good health (CMV status not recorded). Some clones in this sample may be carry-over from other donors' samples. CDR3s include the opening cysteine and the closing phenylalanine or tryptophan. The D gene is left open where the match is weak. Not all rows give a size; the values are once, few, many and, for expanded clones, a class.

>NA|few|TRBJ1-1|TRBV29-1
TGCAGCGTTGAGGTCGACACTGAAGCTTTCTTT
CSVEVDTEAFF
>TRBD2|NA|TRBJ2-1|TRBV11-2
TGTGCCAGCAGCTCCGGACTAGTGGATGAGCAGTTCTTC
CASSSGLVDEQFF
>TRBD2|few|TRBJ2-1|TRBV7-9
TGTGCCAGCAGCTTATCCGCAGCGGGAGAGCCTCGTTCTTTGGGTGAGCAGTTCTTC
CASSLSAAGEPRSLGEQFF
>NA|few|TRBJ1-1|TRBV4-2
TGTGCCAGCAGCCAAGTATCAGGGGTCGGCACTGAAGCTTTCTTT
CASSQVSGVGTEAFF
>NA|few|TRBJ2-1|TRBV6-6
TGTGCCAGCAGTTCTAGTCTGTCCTACAATGAGCAGTTCTTC
CASSSSLSYNEQFF
>TRBD2|many|TRBJ2-7|TRBV7-2
TGTGCCAGCAGCTTAGGACTAGCGGGAGTCAACGAGCAGTACTTC
CASSLGLAGVNEQYF
>NA|NA|TRBJ1-1|TRBV28
TGTGCCAGCAGCCAGACCCCTGGGAACACTGAAGCTTTCTTT
CASSQTPGNTEAFF
>NA|NA|TRBJ2-2|TRBV11-3
TGTGCCAGCAGCCGTCGAACAGCCACCGGGGAGCTGTTTTTT
CASSRRTATGELFF
>NA|many|TRBJ2-6|TRBV7-8
TGTGCCAGCAGCTTTGTAGGATCCGGGGCCAACGTCCTGACTTTC
CASSFVGSGANVLTF
>NA|many|TRBJ1-1|TRBV7-2
TGTGCCAGCAGCCCTCGGGCAGTTGAAGCTTTCTTT
CASSPRAVEAFF
>NA|many|TRBJ1-4|TRBV7-2
TGTGCCAGCAGCTTAGCCGGGTACAATGAAAAACTGTTTTTT
CASSLAGYNEKLFF